This entry concerns a single TCR beta chain. Its antigen is unknown. This entry belongs to a study of blood T cells in healthy people across ages. Broader study findings: Older individuals had lower TCR beta diversity per million T cells (the decline was roughly linear).

The CDR3 runs to 14 residues. It was with a sample-barcoded 5' primer and a J-beta primer mix that a second PCR of about 6 to 12 cycles was run. Every individual sample yielded 2.5 million or more paired-end reads (each containing CDR3). Using its own MiXCR run on the 5' RACE reads, TCRdb lists one record per CDR3 protein. The sample shows some 780,000 distinct CDR3 sequences, more than 50% of them seen only once. This TCR was sampled from a man aged 35-49 years in good health. J is TRBJ1-2 and V is TRBV21-1; the table's D gene call, TRBD1, was not cross checked with the DNA. TRBV21-1 is reported as a pseudogene. Source material: blood. The CDR3 loop reads CASSKDGDREGYTF. In nucleotides, the CDR3 is TGTGCCAGCAGCAAAGACGGGGACAGGGAGGGCTACACCTTC.